The 30 T cell receptor beta chains below were found in one sample sequenced in a study of CD8+ T cells in alopecia areata. Once RNA had been extracted, it was reverse transcribed into cDNA to act as the sequencing template. Measured with immunoSEQ multiplex PCR; TCRdb has only the in-frame clones, and not every one. The sample includes roughly 150,000 clones, around 47% of them seen just once. Source material: CD4+ T cells sorted from blood. The source is a human donor with alopecia areata.

The chain uses TRBV5-1 and TRBJ2-1, with 10 nucleotides matching TRBD2. With V trimmed by 0 bases and J by 1 base, 4 bases remained unmatched. The CDR3 sequence is 17 residues long. Looked up from germline, CDR1 is SGHRS and CDR2 is YFSETQ. CDR3 in amino acids: CASSLGPSGRSYNEQFF. For the CDR3, the DNA is TGCGCCAGCAGCTTGGGTCCTAGCGGGAGATCCTACAATGAGCAGTTCTTC.

In its sample, this clone was seen once. The CDR3 region is CSARVPVETQYF. The CDR3 DNA reads as TGCAGCGCCAGGGTGCCTGTTGAGACCCAGTACTTC. The genes are TRBV29-1 and TRBJ2-5; tentative D call: TRBD1 (5 bases). The CDR3 has 12 amino acids. V lost 7 bases and J lost 5, with 14 bases in between. Germline values: CDR1 SQVTM, CDR2 ANQGSEA.

J is TRBJ1-5 and V is TRBV11-1; D is uncertain. Germline V gene data show CDR1 as SGHAT and CDR2 as FQDESV (reference sequence). The CDR3 runs 13 residues. The germline V and J ends were trimmed by 0 bases and 6 bases, with 6 bases remaining between them. CDR3 loop: CASSLAIGQPQHF. In DNA form, the CDR3 reads TGTGCCAGCAGCTTAGCGATTGGTCAGCCCCAGCATTTT.

J is TRBJ1-2 and V is TRBV27, with TRBD1 matching over 7 bases. The CDR3 consists of 13 residues. V lost 8 bases, J lost 1 base, and 4 bases stayed unmatched. The germline V gene encodes CDR1 MNHEY and CDR2 SMNVEV (reference sequence). The CDR3 spells CASGTAFNYGYTF. The CDR3 DNA follows: TGTGCCAGCGGGACAGCCTTTAACTATGGCTACACCTTC.

This chain connects TRBV19 to TRBJ1-5, with 12 bases aligning to TRBD1. After removal of 8 bases from V and 4 bases from J, the junction contained 3 bases not matched to a gene. Germline CDR1 and CDR2: LNHDA and SQIVND (reference sequence). CDR3 size: 14 residues. In nucleotides, the CDR3 is TGTGCCAGTGGGACAGGGGGCTTTAATCAGCCCCAGCATTTT. Amino acids: CASGTGGFNQPQHF.

The rearrangement uses TRBV5-1 and TRBJ2-1, with D uncertain. CDR1 is SGHRS and CDR2 is YFSETQ in the germline V gene. V dropped 3 bases and J dropped 5 bases, with 9 bases sitting between them. This CDR3 is built from 13 residues. The CDR3 loop is CASSWVGDNEQFF. The CDR3 DNA follows: TGCGCCAGCAGCTGGGTAGGAGACAATGAGCAGTTCTTC.

This chain connects TRBV5-1 to TRBJ1-1; D unresolved. Germline V gives CDR1 SGHRS, CDR2 YFSETQ. CDR3 length: 13 residues. V was cut by 4 bases and J by 4 bases, with 11 bases left in between. The CDR3 spells CASSPNGRTEAFF. The CDR3 nucleotides read TGCGCCAGCAGCCCAAACGGGCGCACTGAAGCTTTCTTT.

V is TRBV18 and J is TRBJ2-5; 8 bases are a match to TRBD2. Germline lookup yields CDR1 KGHSH and CDR2 LQKENI. The CDR3 sequence is 14 residues long. V gave up 2 bases and J gave up 4 bases; unmatched junction bases: 3. This chain's CDR3 is CASSPGLAGETQYF. As DNA, the CDR3 is TGTGCCAGCTCACCAGGACTAGCCGGAGAGACCCAGTACTTC.

The rearrangement links TRBV6-4 to TRBJ2-1, with 11 bases that match TRBD1. The CDR3 covers 13 residues. Trimming removed 4 bases from V and 9 bases from J; junction bases left unmatched: 2. Germline V gives CDR1 MRHNA, CDR2 SNTAGT. The CDR3 here is CASSGTGGGEQFF. The CDR3 region has the DNA TGTGCCAGCAGTGGGACAGGGGGCGGTGAGCAGTTCTTC.

This clone was picked up one time. The chain combines TRBV7-3 with TRBJ2-1; TRBD2 matches at 13 bases. Germline-derived CDR1 and CDR2 are SGHTA and FQGTGA. This CDR3 region has 15 residues. The V gene end was trimmed by 1 base and the J gene end by 14 bases; junction bases not matched to a gene: 8. The CDR3 region is CASSLKGLAGREKFF. The CDR3 nucleotides are TGTGCCAGCAGCTTAAAGGGACTAGCGGGACGGGAAAAGTTCTTC. Variable domain in full (rest from reference TRBV7-3 and TRBJ2-1): GAGVSQTPSNKVTEKGKYVELRCDPISGHTALYWYRQSLGQGPEFLIYFQGTGAADDSGLPNDRFFAVRPEGSVSTLKIQRTERGDSAVYLCASSLKGLAGREKFFGPGTRLTVL.

The V call is TRBV27, the J call TRBJ2-3; TRBD2 matches at 11 bases. V lost 7 bases, J lost 4 bases, and 7 bases stayed unmatched. The CDR3 runs 15 residues. Per germline, CDR1 MNHEY and CDR2 SMNVEV (reference sequence). CDR3 region: CASTLAGGMADTQYF. DNA for the CDR3: TGTGCCAGCACTCTAGCGGGAGGTATGGCAGATACGCAGTATTTT.

The genes are TRBV28 and TRBJ2-5, with D perhaps given as TRBD1 or TRBD2 (5 bases each). Trimming stripped 2 bases from V and 2 bases from J, with 6 bases between. Germline CDR1 MDHEN, CDR2 SYDVKM. The CDR3 totals 13 residues. CDR3 DNA: TGTGCCAGCAGTTTAGAGGGGCAAGAGACCCAGTACTTC. It translates to CASSLEGQETQYF.

The chain has TRBV18 and TRBJ2-7; a possible D gene is TRBD1 (6 bases). This CDR3 has 15 residues. CDR1 is KGHSH and CDR2 is LQKENI in the germline V gene. V was clipped by 2 bases and J by 4 bases, with 15 bases between them. CDR3 protein: CASSPSTGYPYEQYF. Written as DNA, the CDR3 is TGTGCCAGCTCACCATCAACAGGGTACCCTTACGAGCAGTACTTC. Based on the CDR3 plus reference TRBV18 and TRBJ2-7, the full variable domain is NAGVMQNPRHLVRRRGQEARLRCSPMKGHSHVYWYRQLPEEGLKFMVYLQKENIIDESGMPKERFSAEFPKEGPSILRIQQVVRGDSAAYFCASSPSTGYPYEQYFGPGTRLTVT.

This clone was picked up one time. The chain has TRBV6-1 and TRBJ1-1; D perhaps matches TRBD1 (6 bases). Germline CDR1 and CDR2: MNHNS and SASEGT. Trimming pared 5 bases from V and 3 bases from J, leaving 16 bases between. The CDR3 is 15 residues long. The CDR3 region is CASSPLPGQYTEAFF. CDR3 DNA sequence: TGTGCCAGCAGTCCTCTCCCGGGACAATACACTGAAGCTTTCTTT.

This clone was observed a single time. The J gene is TRBJ2-2, the V gene TRBV29-1, with D possibly matching TRBD2 (6 bases). This CDR3 is 14 amino acids long. Germline CDR1 is SQVTM and CDR2 is ANQGSEA. The V end was cut by 7 bases, the J end by 6 bases, with 18 bases between. The CDR3 DNA reads as TGCAGCGGTCTAGCGAAACAAGGCTCCGGGGAGCTGTTTTTT. This codes for CSGLAKQGSGELFF.

The gene calls are TRBV25-1 and TRBJ2-6; D is unresolved. Between the trimmed V and J ends, which lost 5 bases and 0 bases, there was a span of 5 bases. Germline CDR1 MGHDK, CDR2 SYGVNS. CDR3 size: 14 residues. This CDR3 is CASSKNSGANVLTF. The DNA for the CDR3 is TGTGCCAGCAGTAAGAACTCTGGGGCCAACGTCCTGACTTTC.

This clone was seen a handful of times. V is TRBV7-3 and J is TRBJ2-5; D possibly corresponds to TRBD1 (5 bases). The V end was cut by 2 bases, the J end by 2 bases, with 6 bases between. Germline CDR1 SGHTA, CDR2 FQGTGA. CDR3 length: 13 amino acids. CDR3 loop: CASSLDSQETQYF. The CDR3 region has the DNA TGTGCCAGCAGCTTAGACAGTCAAGAGACCCAGTACTTC. Based on the CDR3 plus reference TRBV7-3 and TRBJ2-5, the full variable domain is GAGVSQTPSNKVTEKGKYVELRCDPISGHTALYWYRQSLGQGPEFLIYFQGTGAADDSGLPNDRFFAVRPEGSVSTLKIQRTERGDSAVYLCASSLDSQETQYFGPGTRLLVL.

This clone has more than one count but fewer than ten. This chain connects TRBV30 to TRBJ2-7; TRBD1 agrees at 9 bases. CDR1 is GTSNPN and CDR2 is SVGIG in the germline V gene (reference sequence). The CDR3 loop spans 11 amino acids. Trimming at V came to 8 bases and at J to 3 bases, leaving 2 bases not matched to a gene. CDR3 residues: CAGDRDYEQYF. DNA for the CDR3: TGTGCCGGGGACAGGGACTACGAGCAGTACTTC. Full variable domain (rest looked up from reference TRBV30 and TRBJ2-7): SQTIHQWPATLVQPVGSPLSLECTVEGTSNPNLYWYRQAAGRGLQLLFYSVGIGQISSEVPQNLSASRPQDRQFILSSKKLLLSDSGFYLCAGDRDYEQYFGPGTRLTVT.

The genes are TRBV7-3 and TRBJ2-7, with D possibly matching TRBD1 (5 bases). This CDR3 has 14 residues. From germline, CDR1 is SGHTA and CDR2 FQGTGA. The V end lost 1 base, the J end lost 3 bases, and 10 bases lay between the germline ends. The CDR3 sequence is CASSLSPGHYEQYF. The CDR3 coding sequence is TGTGCCAGCAGCTTAAGCCCAGGGCACTACGAGCAGTACTTC.

The J gene is TRBJ1-5, the V gene TRBV29-1; 8 bases are a match to TRBD1. Germline-derived CDR1 and CDR2 are SQVTM and ANQGSEA. The CDR3 runs 18 residues. V gave up 0 bases and J gave up 0 bases; unmatched junction bases: 10. CDR3 in amino acids: CSVEDLRTGRDSNQPQHF. The CDR3 bases are TGCAGCGTTGAAGATTTGCGGACAGGGAGGGATAGCAATCAGCCCCAGCATTTT. The full variable domain, rest sourced from reference TRBV29-1 and TRBJ1-5, is SAVISQKPSRDICQRGTSLTIQCQVDSQVTMMFWYRQQPGQSLTLIATANQGSEATYESGFVIDKFPISRPNLTFSTLTVSNMSPEDSSIYLCSVEDLRTGRDSNQPQHFGDGTRLSIL.

This clone was picked up a small number of times. The chain links TRBV5-4 to TRBJ2-1; D possibly matches TRBD1 or TRBD2 (6 bases each). Trimming left V 0 bases short and J 7 bases short, with 14 bases between. CDR1 and CDR2 from the germline V gene are SGHNT and YYREEE (reference sequence). The CDR3 extends over 15 amino acids. The CDR3 coding sequence is TGTGCCAGCAGCTTGGAGGGGGGCTTACGGAATGAGCAGTTCTTC. Translating gives CASSLEGGLRNEQFF.

This clone was recorded a few times. The chain combines TRBV28 with TRBJ2-1; D ambiguous. The CDR3 length is 12 residues. Trimming removed 4 bases at V and 8 bases at J, with 9 bases between. Germline V lookup: CDR1 MDHEN, CDR2 SYDVKM. The CDR3 is CASSSSIHEQFF. The DNA of the CDR3 is TGTGCCAGCAGTTCGTCTATCCATGAGCAGTTCTTC.

The sample holds a few counts of this clone. The chain couples TRBV20-1 to TRBJ1-1; 9 bases are shared with TRBD1. CDR1 DFQATT and CDR2 SNEGSKA come from the germline V gene (reference sequence). Trimming took 2 bases from V and 11 from J; bases not matched to a gene: 3. The CDR3 is made up of 11 amino acids. This chain's CDR3 is CSARTGGEAFF. CDR3 nucleotides: TGCAGTGCTAGAACAGGGGGCGAGGCTTTCTTT.

This chain connects TRBV14 to TRBJ2-2; TRBD1 is a possible D gene (6 bases). Germline V CDR1 and CDR2: SGHDN, FVKESK. CDR3 length equals 17 residues. With 0 bases removed from V and 5 bases from J, the gap between germline ends came to 16 bases. Here the CDR3 DNA reads TGTGCCAGCAGCCAAGACCACAGGGTAATCAGGACCGGGGAGCTGTTTTTT. The encoded protein is CASSQDHRVIRTGELFF.

This clone was counted only a few times. With a far larger clone one base away, a read error is the likely cause. Additional DNA sequences in this sample encode the identical CDR3. The J gene is TRBJ2-7, the V gene TRBV4-1; the D is unclear. The CDR3 is made up of 12 amino acids. Trimming left V 4 bases short and J 5 bases short, with 9 bases between. The germline V gene encodes CDR1 MGHRA and CDR2 YSYEKL. In DNA, the CDR3 is TGCGCCAGCAGCCTGGATCGCCACGAGCAGTACTTC. Residues: CASSLDRHEQYF.

The rearrangement uses TRBV5-1 and TRBJ1-2; D remains ambiguous. V shed 0 bases and J shed 1 base, with 10 bases lying between them. The CDR3 covers 15 residues. From germline, CDR1 is SGHRS and CDR2 YFSETQ. This CDR3 reads CASSLEGAINYGYTF. For the CDR3, the DNA is TGCGCCAGCAGCTTGGAAGGAGCGATTAACTATGGCTACACCTTC.

This clone was detected only a few times. The genes are TRBV29-1 and TRBJ2-7; a possible D gene is TRBD1 (6 bases). Germline CDR1 SQVTM, CDR2 ANQGSEA. The V end was cut by 5 bases, the J end by 4 bases, with 27 bases between. CDR3 length: 17 amino acids. The CDR3 DNA is TGCAGCGTTCCCAGATTGAGGGACATCTCTCGGGGTTACGAGCAGTACTTC. Translated, it gives CSVPRLRDISRGYEQYF.

The chain joins TRBV30 to TRBJ2-3, with D possibly matching TRBD2 (6 bases). Germline V CDR1 and CDR2: GTSNPN, SVGIG (reference sequence). CDR3 length equals 15 residues. V shed 4 bases and J shed 4 bases, with 18 bases lying between them. In DNA form, the CDR3 reads TGTGCCTGGAAACTTATCGGGAGTGGTCCAGATACGCAGTATTTT. This sequence encodes CAWKLIGSGPDTQYF.

This clone was picked up one time. Because the CDR3's place on the DNA is in doubt, the DNA is left out and the CDR3 is given as listed by TCRdb. The CDR3 sequence is CASSQDPSVRETQYF. The rearrangement uses TRBV4-1 and TRBJ2-5; no check of the table's D call, TRBD2, against the DNA was made. Germline V gene sequence: CDR1 MGHRA, CDR2 YSYEKL. The CDR3 length is 15 residues, termini included.

The genes are TRBV11-2 and TRBJ1-4; D perhaps matches TRBD1 (5 bases). The CDR3 totals 14 residues. Germline loops: CDR1 SGHAT, CDR2 FQNNGV. V lost 5 bases to trimming and J lost 4 bases, with 11 bases between them. The CDR3 region is CASSTGTVNEKLFF. The DNA for the CDR3 is TGTGCCAGCAGCACCGGGACGGTTAATGAAAAACTGTTTTTT.